This T cell receptor (beta chain) was recorded in a study of blood T cell repertoires in COVID-19. Looking at the study overall: Samples came from the United States, Italy and Spain, spanning acute and convalescent COVID-19. PBMCs, B-cell-depleted T cells, or T cells were the source of the cDNA or gDNA that made up the material.

This table comes from immunoSEQ multiplex PCR, and its TCRdb copy is limited to in-frame clones, with some not included. Of more than 45,000 clones listed, over 75% are singletons. The J segment lost 7 bases and the V segment lost 0 bases, leaving 11 bases of the junction unmatched. This CDR3 has 17 residues. Germline assignment: CDR1 SGHNT and CDR2 YENEEA. The source material was peripheral blood. The chain recombines TRBV11-3 with TRBJ2-1; 8 nucleotides match TRBD2. The source of this sequence is a man aged 65-85 years with acute or convalescent COVID-19. CDR3 residues: CASSLDPSGGRQNEQFF. The DNA of the CDR3 is TGTGCCAGCAGCTTAGATCCGAGCGGGGGTAGGCAGAATGAGCAGTTCTTC.